This T cell receptor (beta chain) was found in a study of blood T cells in healthy people across ages. Peripheral blood from each donor was collected in a volume of 8.5 to 10 milliliters. V gave up 2 bases and J gave up 4 bases; unmatched junction bases: 6. Per germline, CDR1 DFQATT and CDR2 SNEGSKA (reference sequence). The CDR3 has 15 residues. Through a sample-barcoded 5' primer and a J-beta primer mix, a second PCR was run for roughly 7 to 11 cycles. TCRdb re-derived calls from the 5' RACE reads in MiXCR, one entry per CDR3 protein. Among about a million distinct CDR3 sequences listed, around two fifths were seen once.

Material: blood. The receptor's source is a man between 18 and 35 years old in good health. This chain uses TRBV20-1 with TRBJ2-3; 10 nucleotides line up with TRBD2. The CDR3 spells CSARIPSGGSDTQYF. In DNA, the CDR3 is TGCAGTGCTAGAATACCTAGCGGGGGATCAGATACGCAGTATTTT.